This T cell receptor (beta chain) came from a study of Ad26.COV2.S vaccination and SARS-CoV-2 variants (dated by TCRdb to the early 2020s). A note on the overall study: Donors in the vaccine arm were drawn from COV1001, a multicentre, randomized, double-blind, placebo-controlled phase I-IIa trial testing Ad26.COV2.S in healthy adults. Ad26.COV2.S was administered intramuscularly at a dose of 5x10^10 or 1x10^11 viral particles, either as one shot or as two shots given 56 days apart. The specificity and breadth of SARS-CoV-2-reactive T cell receptors after Ad26.COV2.S vaccination were assessed by TCRbeta repertoire sequencing. A total of 32 samples were included in the TCR-sequenced set, comprising 19 Ad26.COV2.S vaccine recipients, 5 placebo recipients and 8 SARS-CoV-2 convalescent individuals. Trial participants were randomized into five groups of five, in which low-dose or high-dose Ad26.COV2.S was given once or twice, or placebo was given on both occasions. Investigators did not know the trial group allocation while performing experiments and assessing outcomes. Beyond this particular receptor, the publication reports: Compared with placebo recipients, Ad26.COV2.S recipients showed higher spike-specific TCR breadth (P = 0.0014). Substantial breadth of spike-specific CD8+ and CD4+ T cell responses was reported after vaccination. According to the authors, total T cell responses may have been underestimated by the TCR breadth and depth analyses. The study was not powered for comparison of responses between vaccine doses or regimens. Vaccine and placebo recipients had comparable non-spike TCR breadth, which fits with the vaccine containing only spike.

Per the publication, the treatment or condition label means: some 19 received Ad26.COV2.S at low or high dose, single or two shots; about five received placebo; per-sample allocation not given. Repertoires of vaccine and placebo recipients were sequenced from samples collected on day 63 after the first injection. In Cohort 1b, 25 to 30 adults aged 18-55 years were enrolled at a single site in Boston, USA, between 29 July and 7 August 2020. Ad26.COV2.S was a replication-incompetent adenovirus type 26 vector that expressed a prefusion-stabilized SARS-CoV-2 spike protein derived from the original Wuhan strain. The germline V gene specifies SGHTA as CDR1 and FQGNSA as CDR2. The CDR3, from cysteine to phenylalanine, totals 15 residues. Only the CDR3 DNA stays, 45 bases, in frame from base 1. V loses 1 base, J loses 1 base, and the germline ends lie 7 bases apart. The immunoSEQ Assay was the method used to sequence TCRbeta CDR3 regions. After extraction, genomic DNA underwent amplification by bias-controlled multiplex PCR, followed by high-throughput sequencing. As for the original processing: To quantify the absolute abundance of every unique TCRbeta CDR3 region, sequences were collapsed and filtered. T cell fraction was estimated by normalizing TCRbeta template counts to usable DNA, with usable DNA measured through amplification of reference genes found in all nucleated cells. Repertoire TCRs were annotated as SARS-CoV-2-specific by exact matching of V gene, CDR3 amino acid sequence and J gene to a known reactive TCR set. The reference SARS-CoV-2 TCR set came from MIRA and was filtered for enrichment in COVID-19-positive ImmuneCODE repertoires, removing public or cross-reactive TCRs. Drawing on the MIRA antigens, annotated TCRs were analysed further at the level of specific ORF or position within ORF. Breadth was defined as annotated unique rearrangements over total unique productive rearrangements; depth was the summed frequency of those rearrangements. Two-sided Wilcoxon rank-sum tests were used to compare TCR breadth between groups. Here the immuneACCESS table is served through TCRdb, limited to in-frame sequences with V and J called. Missing clones are a known gap in these copies; in checked studies unresolved V genes cover under half, and the rest lacks a known reason. Clone size and the V and J calls come from that table; the DNA yielded D and trimming. For this sample there are some 340,000 clones; just over 85% appear just once. 1.5% to 2% of the sample is in the top ten clones.

With respect to this clone: What this receptor recognizes is not known. Qualities for individual bases were not recorded, and no much larger clone is one base off.

The sequence came from a person aged 18 to 59 who received the Ad26.COV2.S COVID-19 vaccine or a placebo. The V gene is TRBV7-2 and the J gene is TRBJ2-2; the D gene identity is not certain. Sequencing used peripheral blood, obtained in a trial of Ad26.COV2.S vaccine versus placebo. The sequenced DNA is TGTGCCAGCAGCTTAGGATCCAAGAACACCGGGGAGCTGTTTTTT. Its protein reads: CASSLGSKNTGELFF. The reference TRBV7-2 and TRBJ2-2 proteins fill in what lies around the CDR3, so the full variable domain reads GAGVSQSPSNKVTEKGKDVELRCDPISGHTALYWYRQSLGQGLEFLIYFQGNSAPDKSGLPSDRFSAERTGGSVSTLTIQRTQQEDSAVYLCASSLGSKNTGELFFGEGSRLTVL.